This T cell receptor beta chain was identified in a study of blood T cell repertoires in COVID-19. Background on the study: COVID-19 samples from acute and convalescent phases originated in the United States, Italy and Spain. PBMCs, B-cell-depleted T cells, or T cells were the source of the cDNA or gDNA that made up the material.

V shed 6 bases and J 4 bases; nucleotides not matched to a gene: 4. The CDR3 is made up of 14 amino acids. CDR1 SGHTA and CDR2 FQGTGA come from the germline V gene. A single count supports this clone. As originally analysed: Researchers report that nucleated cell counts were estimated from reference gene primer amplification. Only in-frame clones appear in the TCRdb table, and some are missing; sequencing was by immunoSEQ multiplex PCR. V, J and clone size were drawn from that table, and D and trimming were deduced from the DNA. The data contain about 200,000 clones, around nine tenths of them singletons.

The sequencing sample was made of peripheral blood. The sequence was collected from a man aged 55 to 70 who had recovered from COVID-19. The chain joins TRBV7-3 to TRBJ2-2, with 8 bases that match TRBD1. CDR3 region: CASSSGGSTGELFF. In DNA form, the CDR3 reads TGTGCCAGCAGTTCAGGGGGCAGCACCGGGGAGCTGTTTTTT.